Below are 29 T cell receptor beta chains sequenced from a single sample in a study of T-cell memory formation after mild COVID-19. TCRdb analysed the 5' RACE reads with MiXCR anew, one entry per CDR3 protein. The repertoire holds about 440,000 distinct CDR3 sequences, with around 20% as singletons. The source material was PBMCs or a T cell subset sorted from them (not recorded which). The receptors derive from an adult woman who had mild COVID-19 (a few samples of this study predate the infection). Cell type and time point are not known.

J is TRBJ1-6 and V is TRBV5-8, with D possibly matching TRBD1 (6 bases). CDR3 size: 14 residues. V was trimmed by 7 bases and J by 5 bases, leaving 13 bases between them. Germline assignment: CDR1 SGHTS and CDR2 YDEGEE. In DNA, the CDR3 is TGTGCCAGCGAGGGGGGGAAGAATAATTCACCCCTCCACTTT. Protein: CASEGGKNNSPLHF.

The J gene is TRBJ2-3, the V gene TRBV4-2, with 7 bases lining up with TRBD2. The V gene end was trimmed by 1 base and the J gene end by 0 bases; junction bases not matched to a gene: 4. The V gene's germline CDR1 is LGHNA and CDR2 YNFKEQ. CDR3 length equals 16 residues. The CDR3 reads CASSQVGSGSTDTQYF. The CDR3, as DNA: TGTGCCAGCAGCCAAGTTGGTAGCGGGAGCACAGATACGCAGTATTTT.

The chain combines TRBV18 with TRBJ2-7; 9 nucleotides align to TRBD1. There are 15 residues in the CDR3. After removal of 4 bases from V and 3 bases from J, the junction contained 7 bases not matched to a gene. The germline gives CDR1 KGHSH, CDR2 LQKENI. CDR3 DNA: TGTGCCAGCTCACAACCTGACAGGGGGATCTACGAGCAGTACTTC. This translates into CASSQPDRGIYEQYF.

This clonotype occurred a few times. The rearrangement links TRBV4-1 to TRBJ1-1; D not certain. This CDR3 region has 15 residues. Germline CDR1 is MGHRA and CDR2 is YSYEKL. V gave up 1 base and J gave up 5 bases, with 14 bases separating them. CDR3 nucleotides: TGCGCCAGCAGCCAAGCTCCCCTGGAGGTTACTGAAGCTTTCTTT. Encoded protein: CASSQAPLEVTEAFF.

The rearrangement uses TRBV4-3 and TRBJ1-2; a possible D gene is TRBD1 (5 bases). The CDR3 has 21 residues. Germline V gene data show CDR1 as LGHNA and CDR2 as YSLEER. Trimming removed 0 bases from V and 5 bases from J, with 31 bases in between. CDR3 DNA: TGCGCCAGCAGCCAAGATCTAGGATGGTTACAGGAGCATCCCTTCTTATATGGCTACACCTTC. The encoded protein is CASSQDLGWLQEHPFLYGYTF.

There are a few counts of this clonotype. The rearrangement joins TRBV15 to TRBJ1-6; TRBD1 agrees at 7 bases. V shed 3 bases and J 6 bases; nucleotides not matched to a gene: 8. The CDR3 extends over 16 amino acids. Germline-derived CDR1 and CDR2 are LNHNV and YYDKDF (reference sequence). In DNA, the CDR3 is TGTGCCACCAGCAGTGATCGGACAGGCAGTAATTCACCCCTCCACTTT. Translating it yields CATSSDRTGSNSPLHF. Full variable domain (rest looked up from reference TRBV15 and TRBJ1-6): DAMVIQNPRYQVTQFGKPVTLSCSQTLNHNVMYWYQQKSSQAPKLLFHYYDKDFNNEADTPDNFQSRRPNTSFCFLDIRSPGLGDTAMYLCATSSDRTGSNSPLHFGNGTRLTVT.

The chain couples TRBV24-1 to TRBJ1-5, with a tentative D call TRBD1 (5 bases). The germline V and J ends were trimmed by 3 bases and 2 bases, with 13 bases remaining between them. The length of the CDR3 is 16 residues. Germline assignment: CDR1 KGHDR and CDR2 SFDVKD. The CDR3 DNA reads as TGTGCCACCAGTGATGGCGCAATGGGGGGCAATCAGCCCCAGCATTTT. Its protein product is CATSDGAMGGNQPQHF.

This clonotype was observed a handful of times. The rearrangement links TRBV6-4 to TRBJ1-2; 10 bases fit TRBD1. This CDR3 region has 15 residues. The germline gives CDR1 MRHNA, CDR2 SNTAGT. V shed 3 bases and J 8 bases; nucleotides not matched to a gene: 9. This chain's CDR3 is CASSEAPGQGSGYTF. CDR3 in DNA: TGTGCCAGCAGTGAAGCACCGGGACAGGGGAGCGGCTACACCTTC.

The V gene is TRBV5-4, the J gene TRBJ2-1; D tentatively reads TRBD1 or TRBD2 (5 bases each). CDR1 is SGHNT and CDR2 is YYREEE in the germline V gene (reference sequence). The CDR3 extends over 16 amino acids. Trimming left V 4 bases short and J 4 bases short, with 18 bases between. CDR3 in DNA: TGTGCCAGCAGCCGGGATGTGGGGGTAAGGTACAATGAGCAGTTCTTC. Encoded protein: CASSRDVGVRYNEQFF.

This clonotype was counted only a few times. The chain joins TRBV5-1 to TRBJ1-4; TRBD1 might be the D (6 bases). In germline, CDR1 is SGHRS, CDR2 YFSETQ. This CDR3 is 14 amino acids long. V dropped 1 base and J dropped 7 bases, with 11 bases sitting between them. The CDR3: CASSLTGRSEKLFF. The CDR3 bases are TGCGCCAGCAGCTTGACAGGGCGGAGTGAAAAACTGTTTTTT. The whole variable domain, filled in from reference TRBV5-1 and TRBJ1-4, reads KAGVTQTPRYLIKTRGQQVTLSCSPISGHRSVSWYQQTPGQGLQFLFEYFSETQRNKGNFPGRFSGRQFSNSRSEMNVSTLELGDSALYLCASSLTGRSEKLFFGSGTQLSVL.

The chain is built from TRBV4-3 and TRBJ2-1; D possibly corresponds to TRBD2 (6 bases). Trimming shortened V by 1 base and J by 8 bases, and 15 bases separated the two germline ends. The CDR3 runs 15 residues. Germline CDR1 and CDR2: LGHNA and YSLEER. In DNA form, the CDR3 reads TGCGCCAGCAGCCAAGTGCGGGATCCCGTCTATGAGCAGTTCTTC. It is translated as CASSQVRDPVYEQFF.

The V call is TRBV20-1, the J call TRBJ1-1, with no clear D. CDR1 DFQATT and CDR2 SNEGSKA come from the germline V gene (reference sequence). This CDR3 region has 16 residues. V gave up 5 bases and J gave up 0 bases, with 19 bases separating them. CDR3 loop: CSAHGVGGRMNTEAFF. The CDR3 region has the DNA TGCAGTGCTCATGGGGTCGGTGGGCGAATGAACACTGAAGCTTTCTTT.

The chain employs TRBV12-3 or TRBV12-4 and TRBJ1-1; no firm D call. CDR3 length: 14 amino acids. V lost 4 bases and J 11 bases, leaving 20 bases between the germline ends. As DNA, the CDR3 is TGTGCCAGCAGTTCACGAGGGTTCTGGGGATCGGCTTTCTTT. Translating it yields CASSSRGFWGSAFF.

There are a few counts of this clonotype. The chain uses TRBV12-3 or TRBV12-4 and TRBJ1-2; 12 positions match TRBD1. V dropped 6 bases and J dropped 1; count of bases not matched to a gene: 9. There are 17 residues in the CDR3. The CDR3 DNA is TGTGCCAGCAGGTACCCGGGACAGGGGGCGAATAACTATGGCTACACCTTC. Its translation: CASRYPGQGANNYGYTF.

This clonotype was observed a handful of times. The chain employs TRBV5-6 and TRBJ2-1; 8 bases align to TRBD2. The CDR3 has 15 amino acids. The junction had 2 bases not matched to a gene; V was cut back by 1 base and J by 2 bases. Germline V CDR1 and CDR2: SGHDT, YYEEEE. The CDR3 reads CASSLRREAYNEQFF. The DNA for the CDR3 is TGTGCCAGCAGCTTGAGGCGGGAGGCCTACAATGAGCAGTTCTTC.

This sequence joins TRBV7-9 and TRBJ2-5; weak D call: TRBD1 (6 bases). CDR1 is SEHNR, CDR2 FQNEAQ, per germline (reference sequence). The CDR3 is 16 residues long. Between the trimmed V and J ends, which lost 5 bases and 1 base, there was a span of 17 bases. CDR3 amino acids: CASSPHQGSSQETQYF. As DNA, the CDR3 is TGTGCCAGCAGCCCCCACCAGGGGAGTAGCCAAGAGACCCAGTACTTC. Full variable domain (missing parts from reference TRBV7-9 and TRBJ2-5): DTGVSQNPRHKITKRGQNVTFRCDPISEHNRLYWYRQTLGQGPEFLTYFQNEAQLEKSRLLSDRFSAERPKGSFSTLEIQRTEQGDSAMYLCASSPHQGSSQETQYFGPGTRLLVL.

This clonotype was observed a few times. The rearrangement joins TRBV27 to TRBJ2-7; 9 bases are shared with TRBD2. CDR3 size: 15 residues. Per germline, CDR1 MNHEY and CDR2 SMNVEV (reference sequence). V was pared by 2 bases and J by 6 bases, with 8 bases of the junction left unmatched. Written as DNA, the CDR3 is TGTGCCAGCAGTTTACGGCGGGGGGGCCAGAGCGAGCAGTACTTC. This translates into CASSLRRGGQSEQYF.

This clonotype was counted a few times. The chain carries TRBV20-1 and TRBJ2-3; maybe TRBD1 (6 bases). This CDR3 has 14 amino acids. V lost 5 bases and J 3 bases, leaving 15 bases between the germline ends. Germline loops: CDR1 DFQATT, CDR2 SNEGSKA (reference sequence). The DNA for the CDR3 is TGCAGTGCTCTCTCAGGGGTGAAGACAGATACGCAGTATTTT. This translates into CSALSGVKTDTQYF.

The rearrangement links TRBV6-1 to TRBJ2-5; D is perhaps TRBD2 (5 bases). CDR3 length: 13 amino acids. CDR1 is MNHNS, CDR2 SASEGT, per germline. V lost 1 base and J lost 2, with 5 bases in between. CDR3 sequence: CASSEGGQETQYF. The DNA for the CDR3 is TGTGCCAGCAGTGAAGGAGGGCAAGAGACCCAGTACTTC.

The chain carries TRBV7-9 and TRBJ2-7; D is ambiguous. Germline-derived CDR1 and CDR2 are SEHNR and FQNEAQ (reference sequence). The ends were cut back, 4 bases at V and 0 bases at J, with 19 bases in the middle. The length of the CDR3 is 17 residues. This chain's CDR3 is CASSSPPTRALSYEQYF. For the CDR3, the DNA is TGTGCCAGCAGCTCCCCCCCTACTCGGGCCCTCTCCTACGAGCAGTACTTC.

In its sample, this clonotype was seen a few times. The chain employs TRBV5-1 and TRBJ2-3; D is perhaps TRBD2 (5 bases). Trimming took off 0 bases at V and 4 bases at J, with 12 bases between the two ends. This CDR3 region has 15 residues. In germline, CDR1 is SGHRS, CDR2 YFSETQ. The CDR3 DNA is TGCGCCAGCAGCTTGGGTGGGAGTGGGGCAGATACGCAGTATTTT. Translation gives CASSLGGSGADTQYF.

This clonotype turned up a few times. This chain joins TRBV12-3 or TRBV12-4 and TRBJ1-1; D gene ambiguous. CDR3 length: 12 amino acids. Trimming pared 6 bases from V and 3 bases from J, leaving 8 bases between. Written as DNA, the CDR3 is TGTGCCAGCAGCTGGAGGTACACTGAAGCTTTCTTT. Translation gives CASSWRYTEAFF.

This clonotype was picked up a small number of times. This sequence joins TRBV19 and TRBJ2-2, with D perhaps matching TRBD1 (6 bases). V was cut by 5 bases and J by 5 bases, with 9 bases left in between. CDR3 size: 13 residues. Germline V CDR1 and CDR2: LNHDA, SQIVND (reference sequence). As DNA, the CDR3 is TGTGCCAGTAGTGTTGGGACAACCGGGGAGCTGTTTTTT. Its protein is CASSVGTTGELFF. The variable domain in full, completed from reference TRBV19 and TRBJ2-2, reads DGGITQSPKYLFRKEGQNVTLSCEQNLNHDAMYWYRQDPGQGLRLIYYSQIVNDFQKGDIAEGYSVSREKKESFPLTVTSAQKNPTAFYLCASSVGTTGELFFGEGSRLTVL.

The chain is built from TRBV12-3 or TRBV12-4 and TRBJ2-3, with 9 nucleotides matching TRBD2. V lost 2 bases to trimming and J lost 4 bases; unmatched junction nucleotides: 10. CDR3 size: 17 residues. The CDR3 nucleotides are TGTGCCAGCAGTTTACGGCGGGAGGGGGGATCACCAGATACGCAGTATTTT. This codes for CASSLRREGGSPDTQYF.

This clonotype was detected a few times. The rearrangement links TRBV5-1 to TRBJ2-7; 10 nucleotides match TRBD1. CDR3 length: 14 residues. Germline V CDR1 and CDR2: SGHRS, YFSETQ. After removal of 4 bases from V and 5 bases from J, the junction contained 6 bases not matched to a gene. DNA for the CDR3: TGCGCCAGCAGCACTGGACAGGGGGGCCACGAGCAGTACTTC. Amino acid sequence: CASSTGQGGHEQYF.

CDR3 nucleotides: TGTGCCAGCAGTGCGTGGCAGGGTACCTACGAGCAGTACTTC. It codes for CASSAWQGTYEQYF. The chain joins TRBV6-5 to TRBJ2-7; weak D call: TRBD1 (5 bases). Germline V gene data show CDR1 as MNHEY and CDR2 as SVGAGI. This CDR3 is 14 amino acids long. Trimming pared 5 bases from V and 2 bases from J, leaving 13 bases between.

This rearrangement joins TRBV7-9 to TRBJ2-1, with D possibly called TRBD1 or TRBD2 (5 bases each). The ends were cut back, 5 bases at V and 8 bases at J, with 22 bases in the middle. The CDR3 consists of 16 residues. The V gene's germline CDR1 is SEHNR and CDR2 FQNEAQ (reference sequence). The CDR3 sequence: CASSPPSVGRDDEQFF. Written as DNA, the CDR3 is TGTGCCAGCAGCCCGCCCTCCGTAGGACGGGACGATGAGCAGTTCTTC.

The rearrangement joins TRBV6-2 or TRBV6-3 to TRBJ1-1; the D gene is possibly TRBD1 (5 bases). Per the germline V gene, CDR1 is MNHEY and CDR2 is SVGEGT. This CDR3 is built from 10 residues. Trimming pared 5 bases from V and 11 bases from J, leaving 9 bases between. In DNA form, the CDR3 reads TGTGCCAGCAGTGACGGGACCGCTTTCTTT. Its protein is CASSDGTAFF.

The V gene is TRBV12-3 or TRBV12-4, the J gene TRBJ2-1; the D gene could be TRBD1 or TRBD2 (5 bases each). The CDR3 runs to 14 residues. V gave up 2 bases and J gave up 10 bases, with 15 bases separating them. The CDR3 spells CASSLRGPRVEQFF. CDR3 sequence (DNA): TGTGCCAGCAGTTTACGGGGACCCAGGGTCGAGCAGTTCTTC.